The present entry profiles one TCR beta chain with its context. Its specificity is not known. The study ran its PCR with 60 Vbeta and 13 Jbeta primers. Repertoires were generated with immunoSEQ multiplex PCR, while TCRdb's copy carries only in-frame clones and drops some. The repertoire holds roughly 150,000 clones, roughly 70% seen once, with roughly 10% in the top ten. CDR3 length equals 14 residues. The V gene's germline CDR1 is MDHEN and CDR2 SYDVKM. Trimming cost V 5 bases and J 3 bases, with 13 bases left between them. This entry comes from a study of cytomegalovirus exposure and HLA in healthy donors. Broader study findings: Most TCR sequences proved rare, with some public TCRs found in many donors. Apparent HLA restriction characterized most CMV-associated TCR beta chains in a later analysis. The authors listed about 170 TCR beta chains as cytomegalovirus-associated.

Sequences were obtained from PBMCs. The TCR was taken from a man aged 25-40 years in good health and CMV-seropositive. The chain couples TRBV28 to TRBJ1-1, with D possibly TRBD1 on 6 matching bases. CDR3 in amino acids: CASSLQGSYTEAFF. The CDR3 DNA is TGTGCCAGCAGTCTCCAGGGGAGCTACACTGAAGCTTTCTTT.